One T cell receptor (beta chain) is described in this entry. Its antigen is as yet unknown. The entry originates in a study of CXCR3-negative and CXCR3-positive naive CD8 T cells. Study results and caveats: Naive cells with CXCR3 showed TRB CDR3s that were more hydrophobic than those in CXCR3-negative naive cells.

Preparation of TRB cDNA libraries relied on 5' RACE carrying UMI labels. TCRdb reprocessed the 5' RACE reads, keeping one entry per CDR3 protein, no DNA. The table for this sample gives tens of thousands of distinct CDR3 sequences. The CDR3 length is 15 residues. CDR1 and CDR2 (germline): MGHRA, YSYEKL. Triplicate sorting captured about 300,000 cells each from every CD8+ T cell subset. Among CD8+ T cells, naive ones were CD45RO-CCR7+CD27+CD95-. The chain recombines TRBV4-1 with TRBJ2-1; TCRdb calls TRBD1, which cannot be checked without DNA. The source of this sequence is a human donor in good health. Some clones in this sample may be carry-over from other donors' samples. Sequencing was performed on naive CXCR3- CD8+ T cells from blood. The sample's subset: CD45RO-CCR7+CD27+CD95- naive CD8+ T cells lacking CXCR3 (TNR3-). The CDR3 loop is CASSQDPRIDNEQFF.